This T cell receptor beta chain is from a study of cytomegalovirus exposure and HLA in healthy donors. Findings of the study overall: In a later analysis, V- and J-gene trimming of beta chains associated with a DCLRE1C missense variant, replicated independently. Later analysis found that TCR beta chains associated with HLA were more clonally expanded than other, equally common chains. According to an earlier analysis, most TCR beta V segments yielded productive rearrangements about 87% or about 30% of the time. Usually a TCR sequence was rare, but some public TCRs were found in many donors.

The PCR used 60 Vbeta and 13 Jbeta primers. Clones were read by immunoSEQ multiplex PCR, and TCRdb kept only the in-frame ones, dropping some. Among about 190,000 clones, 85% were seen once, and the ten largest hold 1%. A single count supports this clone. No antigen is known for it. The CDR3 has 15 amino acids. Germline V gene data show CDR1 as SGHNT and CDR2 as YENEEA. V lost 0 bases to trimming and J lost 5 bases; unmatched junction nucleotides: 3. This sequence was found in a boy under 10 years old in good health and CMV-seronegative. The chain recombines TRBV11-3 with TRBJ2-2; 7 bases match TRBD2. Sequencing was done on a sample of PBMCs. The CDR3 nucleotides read TGTGCCAGCAGCTTAGAGGGCGGGGGAACCGGGGAGCTGTTTTTT. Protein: CASSLEGGGTGELFF.